These 8 T cell receptor beta chains were all obtained from the same sample, sequenced in a study of blood T cell repertoires in COVID-19. TCRdb keeps only in-frame clones here, not all; method: immunoSEQ multiplex PCR. The data show some 320,000 clones, approximately 85% seen once. The specimen was peripheral blood. These receptors all stem from a human donor in a cohort sampled during active COVID-19.

Here the CDR3 DNA reads TGCGCCAGCAGTCGGCTGGGTGGGGCGATCCAAGAGACCCAGTACTTC. Amino acid sequence: CASSRLGGAIQETQYF. The V call is TRBV10-2, the J call TRBJ2-5, with D possibly matching TRBD1 (5 bases). CDR3 length equals 16 residues. V was shortened by 5 bases and J by 1 base, with 17 bases between the two germline ends. Germline V lookup: CDR1 WSHSY, CDR2 SAAADI.

The chain links TRBV5-6 to TRBJ1-1, with D possibly being TRBD1 (5 bases). V was trimmed by 0 bases and J by 0 bases, leaving 12 bases between them. The CDR3 consists of 16 residues. The V gene's germline CDR1 is SGHDT and CDR2 YYEEEE. CDR3 sequence (DNA): TGTGCCAGCAGCTTGGTAGGGGCAAACATGAACACTGAAGCTTTCTTT. Its protein product is CASSLVGANMNTEAFF.

This clone has only a few counts. The chain employs TRBV30 and TRBJ1-1; no firm D call. CDR1 and CDR2 (germline): GTSNPN, SVGIG (reference sequence). Trimming removed 6 bases from V and 7 bases from J, with 18 bases in between. The CDR3 runs 13 residues. The CDR3 region has the DNA TGTGCCTGTACCCCAGGAGGGCGAGTTGAAGCTTTCTTT. Translation: CACTPGGRVEAFF.

The chain uses TRBV19 and TRBJ1-5; a possible D gene is TRBD1 (6 bases). There are 18 residues in the CDR3. V was pared by 3 bases and J by 2 bases, with 20 bases between. Germline CDR1 LNHDA, CDR2 SQIVND (reference sequence). CDR3 protein: CASSISYRVYGGNQPQHF. CDR3 DNA: TGTGCCAGTAGTATCTCTTACAGGGTCTACGGAGGCAATCAGCCCCAGCATTTT.

V gene TRBV2 combines with J gene TRBJ2-3; 9 nucleotides line up with TRBD2. Germline V CDR1 and CDR2: SNHLY, FYNNEI. Losses at the gene ends were 3 bases for V and 3 bases for J; bases not matched to a gene: 7. The CDR3 contains 16 residues. CDR3 coding DNA: TGTGCCAGCAGTGATTTTAGCGGGGGATTGACAGATACGCAGTATTTT. Protein product: CASSDFSGGLTDTQYF.

The chain joins TRBV24-1 to TRBJ2-7; 9 bases align to TRBD1. The germline gives CDR1 KGHDR, CDR2 SFDVKD. CDR3 size: 14 residues. After removal of 3 bases from V and 5 bases from J, the junction contained 4 bases not matched to a gene. The CDR3 DNA is TGTGCCACCAGTGATACGGGACAGGGCAACGAGCAGTACTTC. Translating gives CATSDTGQGNEQYF.

Many counts were recorded for this clone. This chain links TRBV5-5 with TRBJ1-1, with D unclear. CDR3 length equals 14 residues. Germline CDR1 and CDR2: SGHKS and YYEKEE (reference sequence). V was cut by 1 base and J by 0 bases, with 7 bases left in between. CDR3 loop: CASSLLAMNTEAFF. As DNA, the CDR3 is TGTGCCAGCAGCTTGTTAGCGATGAACACTGAAGCTTTCTTT.

The chain employs TRBV15 and TRBJ2-3, with no clear D. The CDR3 runs 11 residues. The V gene lost 5 bases and the J gene lost 6 bases, with 6 bases spanning the gap. Germline-derived CDR1 and CDR2 are LNHNV and YYDKDF (reference sequence). DNA of the CDR3: TGTGCCACCAGCGAGAGGGATACGCAGTATTTT. It translates to CATSERDTQYF.